Below are 25 T cell receptor beta chains sequenced from a single sample in a study of identical twins. TCRdb independently ran MiXCR on the 5' RACE reads; one entry per CDR3 protein. The sample carries around 220,000 distinct CDR3 sequences, 11% to 15% recorded once. Sequencing was performed on memory (CD45RO+) T cells sorted from blood. Receptor source: a woman aged 18-29 years in good health.

The chain links TRBV7-9 to TRBJ1-6; possibly TRBD1 for D (5 bases). Germline V gene data show CDR1 as SEHNR and CDR2 as FQNEAQ (reference sequence). The CDR3 runs to 14 residues. V shed 5 bases and J shed 12 bases, with 17 bases lying between them. CDR3 residues: CASSKDGAVRPLHF. The CDR3 nucleotides are TGTGCCAGCAGCAAAGACGGGGCAGTTAGACCCCTCCACTTT.

This clonotype has only a few counts. This chain connects TRBV7-2 to TRBJ2-5, with D possibly TRBD2 on 6 matching bases. The CDR3 is 15 residues long. Deletions cut 6 bases from V and 4 bases from J, with 18 bases between. The germline gives CDR1 SGHTA, CDR2 FQGNSA. The CDR3 region is CASRIGGRPGETQYF. Written as DNA, the CDR3 is TGTGCCAGCAGGATCGGAGGGAGGCCGGGAGAGACCCAGTACTTC.

The table lists this clonotype with a few counts. CDR3: CASSGSLNTEAFF. The CDR3 DNA is TGCGCCAGCAGCGGCAGCTTGAACACTGAAGCTTTCTTT. The V gene is TRBV5-1, the J gene TRBJ1-1; no clear D gene. CDR1 and CDR2 (germline): SGHRS, YFSETQ. Trimming left V 4 bases short and J 0 bases short, with 7 bases between. This CDR3 has 13 residues. The full variable domain, with the rest looked up from reference TRBV5-1 and TRBJ1-1, is KAGVTQTPRYLIKTRGQQVTLSCSPISGHRSVSWYQQTPGQGLQFLFEYFSETQRNKGNFPGRFSGRQFSNSRSEMNVSTLELGDSALYLCASSGSLNTEAFFGQGTRLTVV.

The rearrangement joins TRBV27 to TRBJ2-3; TRBD2 matches 7 bases. The CDR3 length is 16 residues. CDR1 MNHEY and CDR2 SMNVEV come from the germline V gene (reference sequence). Trimming cost V 7 bases and J 0 bases; bases outside gene matches: 10. DNA for the CDR3: TGTGCCAGCATGGTTAGGGCGGGAGCTAGCACAGATACGCAGTATTTT. It yields the protein CASMVRAGASTDTQYF.

This clonotype showed up many times. The rearrangement links TRBV7-8 to TRBJ2-1, with 8 bases lining up with TRBD2. V lost 5 bases to trimming and J lost 5 bases; unmatched junction nucleotides: 14. Germline V gene data show CDR1 as SGHVS and CDR2 as FQNEAQ. The CDR3 consists of 17 residues. CDR3 bases: TGTGCCAGCAGCCTGAGGTTCGGGGGGGACGTAGACAATGAGCAGTTCTTC. Translation: CASSLRFGGDVDNEQFF.

This clonotype has only a few counts. The chain recombines TRBV3-1 with TRBJ1-2; D call uncertain. The CDR3 spans 10 residues. V lost 4 bases and J lost 13, with 10 bases in between. Germline lookup yields CDR1 LGHDT and CDR2 YNNKEL (reference sequence). The CDR3 region is CASSLYHLTF. CDR3 DNA sequence: TGTGCCAGCAGCCTTTACCATCTCACCTTC.

This clonotype has just a few counts. V is TRBV20-1 and J is TRBJ2-3, with a weak D call TRBD2 (5 bases). V lost 1 base and J lost 8, with 10 bases in between. The CDR3 extends over 12 amino acids. Germline CDR1 and CDR2: DFQATT and SNEGSKA (reference sequence). The CDR3 DNA reads as TGCAGTGCTAGAGTGGGAGAAGGTACGCAGTATTTT. Translation gives CSARVGEGTQYF.

V usage is TRBV3-1 and J usage is TRBJ2-7; 12 bases line up with TRBD2. With 1 base clipped from V and 4 bases from J, the junction kept 11 bases outside the gene matches. Germline assignment: CDR1 LGHDT and CDR2 YNNKEL (reference sequence). The CDR3 is 18 residues long. CDR3 amino acids: CASSQGLAGERQSYEQYF. CDR3 sequence (DNA): TGTGCCAGCAGCCAAGGACTAGCGGGAGAAAGACAGTCGTACGAGCAGTACTTC.

This clonotype came up a few times. This CDR3 is CASSSGTYNIQYF. The CDR3 DNA reads TGTGCCAGCAGCTCCGGGACTTACAACATTCAGTACTTC. The chain combines TRBV7-9 with TRBJ2-4; a possible D gene is TRBD2 (6 bases). The V end lost 4 bases, the J end lost 7 bases, and 11 bases lay between the germline ends. CDR3 length: 13 residues. Germline CDR1 SEHNR, CDR2 FQNEAQ (reference sequence).

This clonotype has more than one count but fewer than ten. Sequence at one end of the junction differs from germline and may be a read error. This chain connects TRBV3-1 to TRBJ2-1, with D possibly matching TRBD1 (5 bases). The length of the CDR3 is 12 residues. Germline assignment: CDR1 LGHDT and CDR2 YNNKEL (reference sequence). The CDR3 loop reads CASSQVTGSPDF. In DNA, the CDR3 is TGTGCCAGCAGCCAAGTTACAGGTTCCCCTGACTTC.

The sample holds a few counts of this clonotype. The chain joins TRBV29-1 to TRBJ1-2; TRBD1 aligns across 9 bases. V shed 6 bases and J 10 bases; nucleotides not matched to a gene: 9. The CDR3 totals 12 residues. CDR1 SQVTM and CDR2 ANQGSEA come from the germline V gene. CDR3 bases: TGCAGCGTCCGTAGGGGACAGGGCGACTACACCTTC. It yields the protein CSVRRGQGDYTF.

The chain has TRBV25-1 and TRBJ2-7; no definite D call. CDR3 length equals 14 residues. The V gene's germline CDR1 is MGHDK and CDR2 SYGVNS. V was pared by 1 base and J by 2 bases, with 9 bases between. This CDR3 reads CASSESGVTYEQYF. CDR3 nucleotides: TGTGCCAGCAGTGAATCTGGCGTAACCTACGAGCAGTACTTC.

V and J are TRBV6-5 and TRBJ2-5; D gene uncertain. V lost 6 bases, J lost 7 bases, and 12 bases lay in between. The germline CDR1 and CDR2 sequences are MNHEY and SVGAGI. The CDR3 extends over 12 amino acids. CDR3 sequence: CASSSDLGTQYF. For the CDR3, the DNA is TGTGCCAGCAGCAGCGATTTGGGGACCCAGTACTTC.

The table lists this clonotype with many counts. This rearrangement joins TRBV2 to TRBJ2-1; D not certain. This CDR3 region has 12 residues. V lost 7 bases and J lost 10, with 14 bases in between. The germline V gene encodes CDR1 SNHLY and CDR2 FYNNEI. The CDR3 DNA sequence: TGTGCCAGCACGGGCTCGCCGGAGGAGCAGTTCTTC. Translated: CASTGSPEEQFF.

This chain connects TRBV7-9 to TRBJ2-7; tentatively, D is TRBD1 (6 bases). This CDR3 comprises 16 residues. V shed 2 bases and J shed 5 bases, with 19 bases lying between them. Germline CDR1 and CDR2: SEHNR and FQNEAQ (reference sequence). The CDR3 DNA reads as TGTGCCAGCAGCTTATGGTCCGCCACGGGACACAACGAGCAGTACTTC. Protein product: CASSLWSATGHNEQYF. The variable domain in full, completed from reference TRBV7-9 and TRBJ2-7, reads DTGVSQNPRHKITKRGQNVTFRCDPISEHNRLYWYRQTLGQGPEFLTYFQNEAQLEKSRLLSDRFSAERPKGSFSTLEIQRTEQGDSAMYLCASSLWSATGHNEQYFGPGTRLTVT.

The chain links TRBV7-9 to TRBJ2-1; no definite D call. Germline loops: CDR1 SEHNR, CDR2 FQNEAQ (reference sequence). V lost 2 bases to trimming and J lost 6 bases, with 5 bases between them. This CDR3 contains 12 residues. The CDR3 loop reads CASSLIPNEQFF. The CDR3 DNA sequence: TGTGCCAGCAGCTTAATACCCAATGAGCAGTTCTTC.

The J gene is TRBJ2-5, the V gene TRBV20-1; D is undetermined. The V and J ends lost 2 bases and 5 bases respectively, with 3 bases between them. CDR3 length: 10 residues. Germline V lookup: CDR1 DFQATT, CDR2 SNEGSKA (reference sequence). CDR3 sequence reads: CSARNETQYF. The DNA for the CDR3 is TGCAGTGCTAGAAACGAGACCCAGTACTTC.

This clonotype occurred a few times. This rearrangement joins TRBV3-1 to TRBJ1-5; possible D gene TRBD1, 5 bases. The CDR3 runs to 15 residues. The V end was cut by 5 bases, the J end by 0 bases, with 11 bases between. Germline V gene lookup returns CDR1 LGHDT and CDR2 YNNKEL (reference sequence). CDR3 nucleotides: TGTGCCAGCAGCGAAAACAGGTATAGCAATCAGCCCCAGCATTTT. Protein: CASSENRYSNQPQHF.

The rearrangement links TRBV18 to TRBJ1-5, with D possibly being TRBD1 (5 bases). From germline, CDR1 is KGHSH and CDR2 LQKENI. The ends were cut back, 6 bases at V and 5 bases at J, with 11 bases in the middle. The CDR3 loop spans 13 amino acids. CDR3 DNA: TGTGCCAGCTCTGGGGCGTTGGATCAGCCCCAGCATTTT. Translation: CASSGALDQPQHF. The entire variable domain, with the rest obtained from reference TRBV18 and TRBJ1-5, is as follows: NAGVMQNPRHLVRRRGQEARLRCSPMKGHSHVYWYRQLPEEGLKFMVYLQKENIIDESGMPKERFSAEFPKEGPSILRIQQVVRGDSAAYFCASSGALDQPQHFGDGTRLSIL.

This chain joins TRBV14 and TRBJ2-4; D not resolved. The CDR3 is 13 residues long. V dropped 1 base and J dropped 3 bases, with 4 bases sitting between them. CDR1 and CDR2 (germline): SGHDN, FVKESK. Here the CDR3 DNA reads TGTGCCAGCAGCCAAGTGGTCAAAAACATTCAGTACTTC. This gives the protein CASSQVVKNIQYF. The full variable domain, in which reference TRBV14 and TRBJ2-4 provide the parts outside the CDR3, is EAGVTQFPSHSVIEKGQTVTLRCDPISGHDNLYWYRRVMGKEIKFLLHFVKESKQDESGMPNNRFLAERTGGTYSTLKVQPAELEDSGVYFCASSQVVKNIQYFGAGTRLSVL.

This clonotype was detected ten times or more. The CDR3 region is CSVESRRSRAGARYNEQFF. In DNA form, the CDR3 reads TGCAGCGTTGAGTCTCGACGATCGAGAGCGGGGGCCCGTTACAATGAGCAGTTCTTC. The V gene is TRBV29-1, the J gene TRBJ2-1; TRBD2 agrees at 8 bases. The V gene's germline CDR1 is SQVTM and CDR2 ANQGSEA. There are 19 residues in the CDR3. The V and J ends lost 3 bases and 4 bases, in that order; junction bases with no gene match: 20.

This clonotype was seen only a few times. V usage is TRBV18 and J usage is TRBJ2-3; D call uncertain. V was clipped by 3 bases and J by 0 bases, with 7 bases between them. The CDR3 contains 14 residues. Germline V CDR1 and CDR2: KGHSH, LQKENI. This chain's CDR3 is CASSPVLSTDTQYF. CDR3 DNA: TGTGCCAGCTCACCGGTTCTTAGCACAGATACGCAGTATTTT.

This chain joins TRBV20-1 and TRBJ2-1; a possible D gene is TRBD1 (5 bases). Germline CDR1 DFQATT, CDR2 SNEGSKA (reference sequence). V lost 3 bases and J 6 bases, leaving 15 bases between the germline ends. The CDR3 loop spans 14 amino acids. CDR3 in amino acids: CSASGWGSSNEQFF. CDR3 nucleotides: TGCAGTGCTAGTGGGTGGGGCTCTAGCAATGAGCAGTTCTTC.

The chain couples TRBV7-9 to TRBJ2-1; D remains ambiguous. Trimming shortened V by 3 bases and J by 10 bases, and 7 bases separated the two germline ends. The CDR3 spans 11 residues. Germline lookup yields CDR1 SEHNR and CDR2 FQNEAQ (reference sequence). CDR3 coding DNA: TGTGCCAGCAGCTTTTCGACGGAGCAGTTCTTC. Protein product: CASSFSTEQFF.

V and J are TRBV20-1 and TRBJ2-5; 7 bases are a match to TRBD1. This CDR3 contains 13 residues. Germline V gene sequence: CDR1 DFQATT, CDR2 SNEGSKA (reference sequence). J gave up 0 bases and V 6 bases, and 4 bases lay outside the gene matches. The CDR3 nucleotides are TGCAGTGCCAAGGGGACAGACCAAGAGACCCAGTACTTC. Translating it yields CSAKGTDQETQYF.